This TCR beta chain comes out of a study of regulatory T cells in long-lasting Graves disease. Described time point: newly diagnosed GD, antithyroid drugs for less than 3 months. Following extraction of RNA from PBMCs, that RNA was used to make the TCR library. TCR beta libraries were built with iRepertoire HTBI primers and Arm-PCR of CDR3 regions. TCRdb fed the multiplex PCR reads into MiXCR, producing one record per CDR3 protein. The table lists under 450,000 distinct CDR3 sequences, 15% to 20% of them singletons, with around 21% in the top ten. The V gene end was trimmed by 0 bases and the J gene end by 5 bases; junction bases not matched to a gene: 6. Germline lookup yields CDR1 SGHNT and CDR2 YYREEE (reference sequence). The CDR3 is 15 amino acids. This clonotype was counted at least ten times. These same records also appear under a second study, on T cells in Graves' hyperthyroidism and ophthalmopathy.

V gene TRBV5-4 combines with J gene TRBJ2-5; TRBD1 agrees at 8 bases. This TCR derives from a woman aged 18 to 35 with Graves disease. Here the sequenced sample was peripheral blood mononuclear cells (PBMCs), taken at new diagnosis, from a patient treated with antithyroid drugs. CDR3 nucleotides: TGTGCCAGCAGCTTGGTCTCAGGGGGCTCGGAGACCCAGTACTTC. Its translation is CASSLVSGGSETQYF.